This T cell receptor (beta chain) is from a study of cytomegalovirus exposure and HLA in healthy donors. TCRdb's table, derived via immunoSEQ multiplex PCR, lists solely in-frame clones and lacks some. The sample has under 80,000 clones; 94% are singletons. There are 16 residues in the CDR3. Germline CDR1 SGHAT, CDR2 FQNNGV. V lost 6 bases and J 9 bases, leaving 21 bases between the germline ends. The sequencing input was PBMCs. The rearrangement links TRBV11-2 to TRBJ1-6, with D possibly matching TRBD1 (6 bases). The source is a woman aged 18-29 years in good health and CMV-seronegative. Here the CDR3 reads CASSQANQGTGSPLHF. The CDR3 nucleotides are TGTGCCAGCAGTCAAGCCAACCAGGGGACCGGTTCACCCCTCCACTTT.